The 9 T cell receptor beta chains presented below share a single source sample, sequenced in a study of cytomegalovirus exposure and HLA in healthy donors. Clones were read by immunoSEQ multiplex PCR, and TCRdb kept only the in-frame ones, dropping some. The top ten clones hold about 0.94% of a sample with fewer than 200,000 clones, around 96% of them seen once. The specimen was PBMCs. These receptors came from a woman between 18 and 30 years old in good health and CMV-seronegative.

V and J are TRBV5-6 and TRBJ1-5; D gene uncertain. This CDR3 is built from 12 residues. The V gene lost 4 bases and the J gene lost 4 bases, with 6 bases spanning the gap. Germline CDR1 and CDR2: SGHDT and YYEEEE. The CDR3 sequence is CASSLVNQPQHF. The CDR3 nucleotides read TGTGCCAGCAGCCTTGTGAATCAGCCCCAGCATTTT.

This clone was detected only once. The chain has TRBV9 and TRBJ2-7; 8 bases line up with TRBD1. J lost 0 bases, V lost 0 bases, and 2 bases had no gene match. CDR3 length equals 15 residues. The germline V gene encodes CDR1 SGDLS and CDR2 YYNGEE. The DNA of the CDR3 is TGTGCCAGCAGCGTAGAGGGACAGGCCTCCTACGAGCAGTACTTC. Its translation: CASSVEGQASYEQYF.

The CDR3 loop is CASSSGTGRPEAFF. In nucleotides, the CDR3 is TGTGCCAGCAGCTCCGGGACAGGGCGCCCTGAAGCTTTCTTT. This rearrangement joins TRBV11-2 to TRBJ1-1; 9 bases fit TRBD1. Germline V gene data show CDR1 as SGHAT and CDR2 as FQNNGV. The length of the CDR3 is 14 residues. J was trimmed by 6 bases and V by 4 bases; bases with no gene match: 6.

The CDR3 region has the DNA TGTGCCAGCAGTGGTGGCGGGGCGCTACAAGAGACCCAGTACTTC. Encoded protein: CASSGGGALQETQYF. V gene TRBV2 combines with J gene TRBJ2-5, with a weak D call TRBD2 (6 bases). The CDR3 runs 15 residues. Looked up from germline, CDR1 is SNHLY and CDR2 is FYNNEI. Trimming pared 4 bases from V and 2 bases from J, leaving 14 bases between.

The chain is built from TRBV4-2 and TRBJ2-7; 11 nucleotides align to TRBD2. The germline gives CDR1 LGHNA, CDR2 YNFKEQ. V dropped 0 bases and J dropped 3; count of bases not matched to a gene: 4. This CDR3 has 16 residues. CDR3 protein: CASSQEASGGYYEQYF. In nucleotides, the CDR3 is TGTGCCAGCAGCCAAGAGGCTAGCGGGGGGTACTACGAGCAGTACTTC.

The rearrangement links TRBV19 to TRBJ1-2; 9 bases agree with TRBD1. The ends lost 7 bases at V and 8 bases at J; junction bases unmatched: 8. Germline V lookup: CDR1 LNHDA, CDR2 SQIVND (reference sequence). The CDR3 runs 13 residues. The CDR3 region has the DNA TGTGCCAGTACCCCCCGGGACAGGGACGGCTACACCTTC. It translates to CASTPRDRDGYTF.

The chain has TRBV19 and TRBJ1-2; D is ambiguous. The CDR3 is 11 residues long. The V end was cut by 9 bases, the J end by 4 bases, with 9 bases between. In germline, CDR1 is LNHDA, CDR2 SQIVND (reference sequence). In nucleotides, the CDR3 is TGTGCCAGCTCCCGTTTCTATGGCTACACCTTC. Translation: CASSRFYGYTF. The full variable domain, rest sourced from reference TRBV19 and TRBJ1-2, is DGGITQSPKYLFRKEGQNVTLSCEQNLNHDAMYWYRQDPGQGLRLIYYSQIVNDFQKGDIAEGYSVSREKKESFPLTVTSAQKNPTAFYLCASSRFYGYTFGSGTRLTVV.

This sequence joins TRBV6-5 and TRBJ1-5; TRBD1 is a possible D gene (5 bases). This CDR3 is 14 amino acids long. V lost 0 bases, J lost 5 bases, and 8 bases lay in between. Per germline, CDR1 MNHEY and CDR2 SVGAGI. CDR3 coding DNA: TGTGCCAGCAGTTACTCGAAAGGGGATCAGCCCCAGCATTTT. It specifies CASSYSKGDQPQHF.

This clone was observed once. This chain connects TRBV5-1 to TRBJ2-3; 8 nucleotides align to TRBD2. From germline, CDR1 is SGHRS and CDR2 YFSETQ. V lost 3 bases and J lost 0; bases outside the gene matches: 6. The CDR3 has 16 amino acids. The CDR3 sequence: CASSYGTSKSTDTQYF. CDR3 DNA sequence: TGCGCCAGCAGCTACGGGACTAGTAAGAGCACAGATACGCAGTATTTT.